The 30 T cell receptor beta chains given below trace back to one sample, sequenced in a study of blood T cell repertoires in COVID-19. Profiled with immunoSEQ multiplex PCR; TCRdb holds only in-frame clones, not every one. This sample has 200,000 to 250,000 clones, with over 75% found just once. The specimen sequenced was PBMCs or T cells enriched from blood (not recorded which). Every receptor here comes from a man aged 25-45 years with acute COVID-19.

Comments on this clone: In the same sample, other DNA sequences code for this CDR3. The V and J genes are TRBV4-2 and TRBJ2-3; D ambiguous. Trimming pared 0 bases from V and 5 bases from J, leaving 3 bases between. The length of the CDR3 is 12 residues. Germline CDR1 LGHNA, CDR2 YNFKEQ. CDR3 DNA: TGTGCCAGCAGCCAAGATCTAGATACGCAGTATTTT. Its translation: CASSQDLDTQYF.

This clone was seen only once. This chain joins TRBV7-2 and TRBJ1-4; TRBD1 matches at 7 bases. There are 15 residues in the CDR3. Per germline, CDR1 SGHTA and CDR2 FQGNSA. The junction had 10 bases not matched to a gene; V was cut back by 4 bases and J by 8 bases. The CDR3 bases are TGTGCCAGCAGCTCACCGACAGGGTTTAGGGAAAAACTGTTTTTT. Its translation is CASSSPTGFREKLFF.

The V and J genes are TRBV19 and TRBJ1-2; D perhaps matches TRBD1 (6 bases). Between the trimmed V and J ends, which lost 7 bases and 5 bases, there was a span of 14 bases. CDR1 and CDR2 from the germline V gene are LNHDA and SQIVND (reference sequence). The CDR3 runs to 13 residues. CDR3 nucleotides: TGTGCCAGTACGGAACGGACAGCTTATGGCTACACCTTC. Protein sequence: CASTERTAYGYTF.

The rearrangement links TRBV3-1 (or the pseudogene TRBV3-2) to TRBJ1-1, with a possible D match to TRBD1 (6 bases). CDR1 is LGHDT and CDR2 is YNNKEL in the germline V gene (reference sequence). The V and J ends lost 0 bases and 6 bases respectively, with 11 bases between them. The CDR3 spans 14 residues. CDR3 nucleotides: TGTGCCAGCAGCCAAGAAATTGGGACACCTGAAGCTTTCTTT. It encodes CASSQEIGTPEAFF.

J is TRBJ2-2 and V is TRBV27; a weak D match, TRBD1 (5 bases). The germline gives CDR1 MNHEY, CDR2 SMNVEV (reference sequence). The CDR3 sequence is 18 residues long. V was pared by 2 bases and J by 4 bases, with 20 bases between. CDR3 sequence reads: CASSLGRGASSATGELFF. CDR3 DNA sequence: TGTGCCAGCAGTTTAGGAAGGGGCGCTTCCTCGGCCACCGGGGAGCTGTTTTTT.

The V and J genes are TRBV2 and TRBJ1-4; 8 bases map to TRBD1. With V trimmed by 3 bases and J by 7 bases, 10 bases remained unmatched. This CDR3 has 16 amino acids. CDR1 and CDR2 (germline): SNHLY, FYNNEI. The chain's CDR3 is CASSEDRALKGEKLFF. The CDR3 DNA reads TGTGCCAGCAGTGAGGACAGGGCCCTTAAGGGTGAAAAACTGTTTTTT. The entire variable domain, with the rest obtained from reference TRBV2 and TRBJ1-4, is as follows: EPEVTQTPSHQVTQMGQEVILRCVPISNHLYFYWYRQILGQKVEFLVSFYNNEISEKSEIFDDQFSVERPDGSNFTLKIRSTKLEDSAMYFCASSEDRALKGEKLFFGSGTQLSVL.

This chain uses TRBV5-5 with TRBJ2-7, with no clear D. The CDR3 spans 11 residues. V gave up 4 bases and J gave up 1 base, with 3 bases separating them. Germline CDR1 SGHKS, CDR2 YYEKEE (reference sequence). The chain's CDR3 is CASSPSYEQYF. CDR3 DNA sequence: TGTGCCAGCAGCCCGTCCTACGAGCAGTACTTC.

The CDR3 reads CASSHRPGTSLYEQYF. In DNA, the CDR3 is TGTGCCAGCAGCCATCGACCTGGGACATCCCTATACGAGCAGTACTTC. V and J are TRBV14 and TRBJ2-7, with D possibly being TRBD1 (6 bases). The CDR3 consists of 16 residues. Trimming cost V 3 bases and J 4 bases, with 19 bases left between them. Germline values: CDR1 SGHDN, CDR2 FVKESK.

V gene TRBV2 combines with J gene TRBJ2-1; D is possibly TRBD2 (6 bases). In germline, CDR1 is SNHLY, CDR2 FYNNEI. This CDR3 is built from 17 residues. Trimming pared 1 base from V and 0 bases from J, leaving 13 bases between. The CDR3 sequence: CASSEEWGGSSYNEQFF. Written as DNA, the CDR3 is TGTGCCAGCAGTGAAGAATGGGGAGGTAGCTCCTACAATGAGCAGTTCTTC.

This clone was counted only a few times. The gene calls are TRBV18 and TRBJ2-7; maybe TRBD1 (6 bases). Germline V lookup: CDR1 KGHSH, CDR2 LQKENI. V was clipped by 2 bases and J by 7 bases, with 15 bases between them. This CDR3 spans 14 amino acids. As DNA, the CDR3 is TGTGCCAGCTCACCAAACCAACAGGGCGGGGAGCAGTACTTC. Its translation is CASSPNQQGGEQYF.

The chain is built from TRBV19 and TRBJ1-4; 8 bases agree with TRBD1. The CDR3 has 15 residues. V lost 5 bases, J lost 0 bases, and 2 bases stayed unmatched. Germline assignment: CDR1 LNHDA and CDR2 SQIVND (reference sequence). CDR3 sequence reads: CASSGTGTTNEKLFF. The CDR3 nucleotides are TGTGCCAGTAGTGGGACAGGAACAACTAATGAAAAACTGTTTTTT.

This clone has only a few counts. The V and J genes are TRBV5-4 and TRBJ1-4, with 7 bases aligning to TRBD1. The J segment lost 0 bases and the V segment lost 4 bases, leaving 12 bases of the junction unmatched. CDR1 SGHNT and CDR2 YYREEE come from the germline V gene (reference sequence). This CDR3 is 18 amino acids long. The CDR3, as DNA: TGTGCCAGCAGCCCAACGGCGGGACAGCATGCAACTAATGAAAAACTGTTTTTT. It is translated as CASSPTAGQHATNEKLFF. Using reference TRBV5-4 and TRBJ1-4 for the parts outside the CDR3, the full variable domain is ETGVTQSPTHLIKTRGQQVTLRCSSQSGHNTVSWYQQALGQGPQFIFQYYREEENGRGNFPPRFSGLQFPNYSSELNVNALELDDSALYLCASSPTAGQHATNEKLFFGSGTQLSVL.

This clone appeared a single time. The rearrangement uses TRBV5-6 and TRBJ1-2; a possible D gene is TRBD1 (6 bases). CDR1 and CDR2 (germline): SGHDT, YYEEEE. V lost 4 bases and J 5 bases, leaving 15 bases between the germline ends. This CDR3 is 14 amino acids long. The CDR3 spells CASSPSDSPYGYTF. The DNA of the CDR3 is TGTGCCAGCAGCCCGTCGGACAGCCCTTATGGCTACACCTTC.

The chain recombines TRBV6-1 with TRBJ1-2, with 9 positions matching TRBD1. V lost 2 bases to trimming and J lost 2 bases; unmatched junction nucleotides: 3. The CDR3 has 15 residues. Germline V gene lookup returns CDR1 MNHNS and CDR2 SASEGT. The CDR3 loop reads CASSEIGQGNYGYTF. In DNA form, the CDR3 reads TGTGCCAGCAGTGAAATTGGACAGGGGAACTATGGCTACACCTTC.

The gene calls are TRBV7-2 and TRBJ1-1; TRBD1 might be the D (6 bases). Trimming shortened V by 5 bases and J by 4 bases, and 11 bases separated the two germline ends. The CDR3 runs to 13 residues. CDR1 SGHTA and CDR2 FQGNSA come from the germline V gene. CDR3 amino acids: CASSREGGTEAFF. CDR3 in DNA: TGTGCCAGCAGCAGGGAAGGGGGCACTGAAGCTTTCTTT.

The chain has TRBV28 and TRBJ1-1; 7 bases match TRBD1. This CDR3 spans 13 amino acids. Germline assignment: CDR1 MDHEN and CDR2 SYDVKM. Trimming cost V 10 bases and J 5 bases; bases outside gene matches: 10. This chain's CDR3 is CATWGQPRTEAFF. The CDR3 DNA sequence: TGTGCCACTTGGGGACAGCCCCGGACTGAAGCTTTCTTT. Drawing the rest from reference TRBV28 and TRBJ1-1, the complete variable domain is DVKVTQSSRYLVKRTGEKVFLECVQDMDHENMFWYRQDPGLGLRLIYFSYDVKMKEKGDIPEGYSVSREKKERFSLILESASTNQTSMYLCATWGQPRTEAFFGQGTRLTVV.

The chain joins TRBV2 to TRBJ2-7; D possibly corresponds to TRBD2 (6 bases). Germline values: CDR1 SNHLY, CDR2 FYNNEI. V was shortened by 6 bases and J by 0 bases, with 15 bases between the two germline ends. CDR3 length equals 15 residues. The CDR3 spells CASSHGTLPSYEQYF. The DNA for the CDR3 is TGTGCCAGCAGCCATGGGACTTTGCCCTCCTACGAGCAGTACTTC.

V is TRBV27 and J is TRBJ2-2; TRBD1 agrees at 9 bases. This CDR3 region has 15 residues. From germline, CDR1 is MNHEY and CDR2 SMNVEV (reference sequence). The V segment lost 6 bases and the J segment 7 bases; nucleotides outside the gene matches: 9. This CDR3 reads CASSSGQGKIGELFF. The CDR3 nucleotides read TGTGCCAGCAGCTCGGGACAGGGAAAAATCGGGGAGCTGTTTTTT.

The rearrangement links TRBV4-1 to TRBJ2-1, with D maybe TRBD1 (6 bases). V was trimmed by 3 bases and J by 0 bases, leaving 15 bases between them. There are 17 residues in the CDR3. Germline V CDR1 and CDR2: MGHRA, YSYEKL. In DNA form, the CDR3 reads TGCGCCAGCAGCCAGGAACCGGGACAACCCTCCTACAATGAGCAGTTCTTC. Amino acid sequence: CASSQEPGQPSYNEQFF.

The V gene is TRBV9, the J gene TRBJ1-2; a possible D gene is TRBD1 (5 bases). V was shortened by 5 bases and J by 5 bases, with 19 bases between the two germline ends. CDR3 size: 15 residues. Per the germline V gene, CDR1 is SGDLS and CDR2 is YYNGEE. The CDR3 DNA reads TGTGCCAGCAGTACCCCGTGGGGGGAAGGATATGGCTACACCTTC. This encodes CASSTPWGEGYGYTF.

The rearrangement joins TRBV11-2 to TRBJ2-2, with 8 bases aligning to TRBD2. This CDR3 is 16 amino acids long. CDR1 is SGHAT, CDR2 FQNNGV, per germline. V lost 3 bases and J lost 1; bases outside the gene matches: 4. The CDR3 region is CASSFFLAGNTGELFF. CDR3 nucleotide sequence: TGTGCCAGCAGCTTTTTCCTAGCGGGGAACACCGGGGAGCTGTTTTTT.

The chain carries TRBV4-1 and TRBJ2-5, with a weak D call TRBD1 (7 bases). The CDR3 has 16 amino acids. V was clipped by 0 bases and J by 1 base, with 12 bases between them. In germline, CDR1 is MGHRA, CDR2 YSYEKL. CDR3 protein: CASSQDGGTAQETQYF. The CDR3, as DNA: TGCGCCAGCAGCCAAGATGGAGGGACAGCCCAAGAGACCCAGTACTTC.

About this clone itself: The sample carries other DNA sequences with the same CDR3. The chain uses TRBV5-1 and TRBJ1-3, with a weak D call TRBD1 (6 bases). Trimming took 0 bases from V and 4 from J, leaving 11 bases between them. CDR1 and CDR2 (germline): SGHRS, YFSETQ. CDR3 length equals 15 residues. The CDR3 is CASSLAGGSGNTIYF. The CDR3 DNA reads TGCGCCAGCAGCTTGGCTGGGGGCTCAGGAAACACCATATATTTT.

The rearrangement links TRBV5-6 to TRBJ1-2; D is undetermined. The CDR3 is 13 amino acids. Trimming took 3 bases from V and 1 from J, leaving 7 bases between them. Germline CDR1 SGHDT, CDR2 YYEEEE. CDR3 amino acids: CASSSSLNYGYTF. The CDR3 DNA is TGTGCCAGCAGCTCGTCCCTTAACTATGGCTACACCTTC. Based on the CDR3 plus reference TRBV5-6 and TRBJ1-2, the full variable domain is DAGVTQSPTHLIKTRGQQVTLRCSPKSGHDTVSWYQQALGQGPQFIFQYYEEEERQRGNFPDRFSGHQFPNYSSELNVNALLLGDSALYLCASSSSLNYGYTFGSGTRLTVV.

The chain combines TRBV9 with TRBJ1-2; D is perhaps TRBD1 (5 bases). Germline V gene sequence: CDR1 SGDLS, CDR2 YYNGEE. The CDR3 loop spans 13 amino acids. V shed 4 bases and J shed 8 bases, with 15 bases lying between them. Here the CDR3 reads CASSSPRTSGYTF. CDR3 nucleotides: TGTGCCAGCAGCTCACCCAGGACATCCGGCTACACCTTC.

This chain uses TRBV7-9 with TRBJ1-1; TRBD1 is a possible D gene (6 bases). Germline CDR1 reads SEHNR; CDR2 reads FQNEAQ (reference sequence). Trimming cost V 4 bases and J 1 base, with 13 bases left between them. The CDR3 length is 15 residues. The CDR3 protein is CASSSAETGNTEAFF. The CDR3 DNA sequence: TGTGCCAGCAGCTCCGCCGAGACAGGGAACACTGAAGCTTTCTTT.

The chain recombines TRBV7-3 with TRBJ1-1, with 12 nucleotides matching TRBD1. The germline V gene encodes CDR1 SGHTA and CDR2 FQGTGA. Trimming removed 6 bases from V and 5 bases from J; junction bases left unmatched: 16. This CDR3 spans 18 amino acids. The CDR3 coding sequence is TGTGCCAGCAGTCCAACCATGCCCGGGACAGGGGGCGAAACTGAAGCTTTCTTT. Translated: CASSPTMPGTGGETEAFF.

V is TRBV6-5 and J is TRBJ1-1; no reliable D call. The CDR3 extends over 15 amino acids. Between the trimmed V and J ends, which lost 1 base and 4 bases, there was a span of 13 bases. Germline V gene lookup returns CDR1 MNHEY and CDR2 SVGAGI. CDR3 coding DNA: TGTGCCAGCAGTTACTTAGGCGCGGTAGGCACTGAAGCTTTCTTT. This gives the protein CASSYLGAVGTEAFF.

This chain joins TRBV11-1 and TRBJ1-4; TRBD1 is a possible D gene (5 bases). Germline loops: CDR1 SGHAT, CDR2 FQDESV (reference sequence). With 5 bases removed from V and 11 bases from J, the gap between germline ends came to 18 bases. The CDR3 loop spans 14 amino acids. Here the CDR3 DNA reads TGTGCCAGCAGCGACGGGAGGGACCGGCGGAAACTGTTTTTT. This sequence encodes CASSDGRDRRKLFF.

The chain couples TRBV5-1 to TRBJ2-7; tentative D call: TRBD2 (7 bases). CDR1 SGHRS and CDR2 YFSETQ come from the germline V gene. The CDR3 is made up of 16 amino acids. V was shortened by 4 bases and J by 2 bases, with 19 bases between the two germline ends. The CDR3, as DNA: TGCGCCAGCAGCCGCTATACTGAGGGGGGGGCCTACGAGCAGTACTTC. As protein: CASSRYTEGGAYEQYF.